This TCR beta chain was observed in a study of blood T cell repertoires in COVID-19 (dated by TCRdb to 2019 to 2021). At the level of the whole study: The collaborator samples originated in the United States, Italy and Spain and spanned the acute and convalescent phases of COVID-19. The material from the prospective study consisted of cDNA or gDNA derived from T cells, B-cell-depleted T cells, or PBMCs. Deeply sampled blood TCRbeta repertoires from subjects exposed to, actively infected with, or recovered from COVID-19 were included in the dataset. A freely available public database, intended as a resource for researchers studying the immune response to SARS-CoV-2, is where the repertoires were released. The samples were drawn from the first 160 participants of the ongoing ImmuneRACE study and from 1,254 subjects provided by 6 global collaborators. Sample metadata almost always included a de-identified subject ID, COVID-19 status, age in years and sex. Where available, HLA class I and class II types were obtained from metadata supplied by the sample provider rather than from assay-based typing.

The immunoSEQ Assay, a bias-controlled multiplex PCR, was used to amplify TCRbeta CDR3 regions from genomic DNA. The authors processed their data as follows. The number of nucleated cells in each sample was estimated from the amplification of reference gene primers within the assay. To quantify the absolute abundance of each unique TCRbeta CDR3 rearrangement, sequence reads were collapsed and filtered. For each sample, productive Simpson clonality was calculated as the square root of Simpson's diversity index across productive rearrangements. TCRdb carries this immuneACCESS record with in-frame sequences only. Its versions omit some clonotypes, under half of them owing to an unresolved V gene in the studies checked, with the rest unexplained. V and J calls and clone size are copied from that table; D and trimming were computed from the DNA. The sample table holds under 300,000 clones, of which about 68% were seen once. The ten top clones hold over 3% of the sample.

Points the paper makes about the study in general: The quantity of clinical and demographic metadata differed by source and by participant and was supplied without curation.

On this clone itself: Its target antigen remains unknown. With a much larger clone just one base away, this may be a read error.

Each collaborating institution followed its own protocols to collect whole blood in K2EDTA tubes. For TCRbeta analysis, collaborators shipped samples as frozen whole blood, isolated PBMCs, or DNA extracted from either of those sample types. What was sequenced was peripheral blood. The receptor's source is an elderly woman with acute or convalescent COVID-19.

The DNA sequence is as follows: TGTGCCAGCAGTCGACAGATGAACACTGAAGCTTTCTTT. The translation is CASSRQMNTEAFF. This chain is built from TRBV3-1 (or the pseudogene TRBV3-2) and TRBJ1-1; matching of 5 bases hints at TRBD1 as the D gene. Trimming removed 6 bases from V and 0 bases from J, leaving 8 bases between the germline ends. Based on the germline V gene (reference sequence), the CDR1 and CDR2 sequences are LGHDT and YNNKEL. From the cysteine up to the phenylalanine, the CDR3 has a length of 13 residues. The read is trimmed to its CDR3 DNA, 39 bases read in frame from base 1.